Shown below are 31 T cell receptor beta chains from a single sample sequenced in a study of blood T cells in healthy people across ages. It was with a sample-barcoded 5' primer and a J-beta primer mix that a second PCR of roughly 7 to 11 cycles was run. TCRdb called the 5' RACE reads again in MiXCR, with one record for every CDR3 protein. The table includes more than 800,000 distinct CDR3 sequences, 40% to 55% detected once. The specimen sequenced was blood. These receptors came from an older woman in good health.

This chain joins TRBV18 and TRBJ2-7; tentatively, D is TRBD1 (6 bases). The J call may be in error: the DNA end matches TRBJ2-5 better. The germline V gene encodes CDR1 KGHSH and CDR2 LQKENI. The CDR3 extends over 15 amino acids. The CDR3 DNA reads as TGTGCCAGCTCACCAGGGGGCAGCTCGGGGGAGACCCAGTACTTC. It codes for CASSPGGSSGETQYF.

This clonotype showed up just a few times. This chain uses TRBV6-2 or TRBV6-3 with TRBJ2-3, with 13 bases identical to TRBD2. Germline CDR1 MNHEY, CDR2 SVGEGT. V shed 5 bases, J shed 3 bases, and the junction held 5 bases outside the gene matches. The CDR3 runs 16 residues. The CDR3 bases are TGTGCCAGCAGTAGGGGACTAGCGGGACGTACAGATACGCAGTATTTT. Translating it yields CASSRGLAGRTDTQYF.

In its sample, this clonotype was seen a few times. V gene TRBV6-2 or TRBV6-3 combines with J gene TRBJ2-7, with 15 nucleotides matching TRBD2. Germline V CDR1 and CDR2: MNHEY, SVGEGT. Germline trimming cut 0 bases from V and 2 bases from J; bases unmatched to any gene: 5. This CDR3 has 18 amino acids. The DNA for the CDR3 is TGTGCCAGCAGTTACTCCAGGACTAGCGGGAGGGTGGCCTACGAGCAGTACTTC. Translation: CASSYSRTSGRVAYEQYF.

This clonotype was counted at least ten times. J is TRBJ2-1 and V is TRBV7-2, with D possibly TRBD2 on 6 matching bases. The CDR3 consists of 13 residues. The V end lost 5 bases, the J end lost 8 bases, and 13 bases lay between the germline ends. Germline values: CDR1 SGHTA, CDR2 FQGNSA. CDR3 loop: CASSRDFADEQFF. CDR3 DNA: TGTGCCAGCAGCCGGGACTTCGCGGATGAGCAGTTCTTC.

This clonotype was seen ten or more times. The rearrangement links TRBV30 to TRBJ2-4, with 10 bases matching TRBD2. The CDR3 length is 13 residues. Germline loops: CDR1 GTSNPN, CDR2 SVGIG (reference sequence). The V segment lost 5 bases and the J segment 5 bases; nucleotides outside the gene matches: 3. The CDR3 reads CAWEREGQNIQYF. The DNA for the CDR3 is TGTGCCTGGGAGCGGGAGGGCCAAAACATTCAGTACTTC. The full variable domain, in which reference TRBV30 and TRBJ2-4 provide the parts outside the CDR3, is SQTIHQWPATLVQPVGSPLSLECTVEGTSNPNLYWYRQAAGRGLQLLFYSVGIGQISSEVPQNLSASRPQDRQFILSSKKLLLSDSGFYLCAWEREGQNIQYFGAGTRLSVL.

This clonotype was counted only a few times. The chain joins TRBV6-5 to TRBJ1-2; no reliable D call. The CDR3 consists of 14 residues. Germline values: CDR1 MNHEY, CDR2 SVGAGI. V lost 9 bases and J 0 bases, leaving 14 bases between the germline ends. CDR3 loop: CASARESANYGYTF. The CDR3, as DNA: TGTGCCAGTGCCCGGGAGTCCGCTAACTATGGCTACACCTTC.

A note on this clonotype: One junction end disagrees with the germline gene, perhaps due to a read error. The genes are TRBV7-2 and TRBJ2-3, with TRBD2 matching over 13 bases. The germline gives CDR1 SGHTA, CDR2 FQGNSA. The CDR3 consists of 12 residues. The CDR3 DNA reads TGTGCCACCGGACTAGCGGGAGATACGCGGTATTTT. As protein: CATGLAGDTRYF.

V gene TRBV7-9 combines with J gene TRBJ2-3; 9 nucleotides match TRBD2. CDR1 and CDR2 from the germline V gene are SEHNR and FQNEAQ (reference sequence). Trimming removed 6 bases from V and 2 bases from J; junction bases left unmatched: 6. The CDR3 extends over 15 amino acids. CDR3 sequence (DNA): TGTGCCAGCAGGTCACTAGCGGGCATCACAGATACGCAGTATTTT. It translates to CASRSLAGITDTQYF.

V is TRBV6-6 and J is TRBJ2-1; 12 positions match TRBD2. The CDR3 totals 15 residues. Per the germline V gene, CDR1 is MNHNY and CDR2 is SVGAGI (reference sequence). After removal of 5 bases from V and 7 bases from J, the junction contained 6 bases not matched to a gene. The CDR3 nucleotides are TGTGCCAGCAGTACTAGCGGGAGGCTCGCAAATGAGCAGTTCTTC. It codes for CASSTSGRLANEQFF.

This clonotype was seen once. A read error is possible here, since a much larger clone lies one base away. The J gene is TRBJ1-2, the V gene TRBV5-1; D is perhaps TRBD1 (6 bases). Germline values: CDR1 SGHRS, CDR2 YFSETQ. The CDR3 has 14 amino acids. V was pared by 1 base and J by 6 bases, with 13 bases between. CDR3 amino acids: CASSLRGHGHGYTF. In DNA, the CDR3 is TGCGCCAGCAGCTTGCGGGGACACGGTCATGGCTACACCTTC. Variable domain in full (rest from reference TRBV5-1 and TRBJ1-2): KAGVTQTPRYLIKTRGQQVTLSCSPISGHRSVSWYQQTPGQGLQFLFEYFSETQRNKGNFPGRFSGRQFSNSRSEMNVSTLELGDSALYLCASSLRGHGHGYTFGSGTRLTVV.

The chain employs TRBV6-5 and TRBJ1-2, with TRBD1 matching 9 bases. The germline CDR1 and CDR2 sequences are MNHEY and SVGAGI. The CDR3 consists of 14 residues. Trimming removed 3 bases from V and 4 bases from J; junction bases left unmatched: 3. The CDR3 coding sequence is TGTGCCAGCAGTTATGGGACAGGGAGCTATGGCTACACCTTC. This sequence encodes CASSYGTGSYGYTF.

The rearrangement joins TRBV20-1 to TRBJ2-5; 11 bases match TRBD1. Unmatched junction bases numbered 6, after V lost 4 bases and J lost 5 bases. The length of the CDR3 is 14 residues. Germline V gives CDR1 DFQATT, CDR2 SNEGSKA (reference sequence). In DNA, the CDR3 is TGCAGTGCTACAGGACAGGGGGCTGGGGAGACCCAGTACTTC. It specifies CSATGQGAGETQYF.

The gene calls are TRBV20-1 and TRBJ2-5, with no clear D. The germline V gene has CDR1 DFQATT and CDR2 SNEGSKA (reference sequence). This CDR3 has 13 amino acids. The V end lost 2 bases, the J end lost 4 bases, and 11 bases lay between the germline ends. CDR3 nucleotide sequence: TGCAGTGCTAGACTGCCAGTAGCAGAGACCCAGTACTTC. This gives the protein CSARLPVAETQYF.

Concerning this clonotype: A read error may produce the germline difference seen at one junction end. This chain links TRBV12-3 or TRBV12-4 with TRBJ1-2; D gene uncertain. The CDR3 runs to 13 residues. Here the CDR3 DNA reads TGTGTCAGCAGTTTTCCGGAAAACTATGGCTACACCTTC. Translation: CVSSFPENYGYTF.

The chain employs TRBV14 and TRBJ1-1; D is possibly TRBD1 (5 bases). The germline gives CDR1 SGHDN, CDR2 FVKESK. V shed 4 bases and J shed 2 bases, with 11 bases lying between them. The CDR3 consists of 14 residues. For the CDR3, the DNA is TGTGCCAGCAGCCGGTACCGGGGCAACACTGAAGCTTTCTTT. This gives the protein CASSRYRGNTEAFF.

The chain couples TRBV18 to TRBJ2-7, with 11 nucleotides matching TRBD2. The length of the CDR3 is 17 residues. V lost 1 base, J lost 7 bases, and 12 bases stayed unmatched. CDR1 KGHSH and CDR2 LQKENI come from the germline V gene. Here the CDR3 reads CASSPRQVAGGPGEQYF. The CDR3 bases are TGTGCCAGCTCACCACGGCAAGTAGCGGGAGGGCCAGGTGAGCAGTACTTC. The whole variable domain, filled in from reference TRBV18 and TRBJ2-7, reads NAGVMQNPRHLVRRRGQEARLRCSPMKGHSHVYWYRQLPEEGLKFMVYLQKENIIDESGMPKERFSAEFPKEGPSILRIQQVVRGDSAAYFCASSPRQVAGGPGEQYFGPGTRLTVT.

This clonotype appeared a single time. The chain has TRBV20-1 and TRBJ2-4; D may be TRBD2 (5 bases). Germline assignment: CDR1 DFQATT and CDR2 SNEGSKA (reference sequence). CDR3 size: 14 residues. Trimming stripped 6 bases from V and 0 bases from J, with 12 bases between. CDR3 DNA: TGCAGTGCGTCGCGGGCAGAAGCCAAAAACATTCAGTACTTC. This codes for CSASRAEAKNIQYF.

This clonotype came up once. J is TRBJ2-7 and V is TRBV29-1; 8 nucleotides match TRBD1. The CDR3 covers 17 residues. Germline-derived CDR1 and CDR2 are SQVTM and ANQGSEA. With 0 bases clipped from V and 0 bases from J, the junction kept 10 bases outside the gene matches. The CDR3 region is CSVEEINTGGSSYEQYF. CDR3 bases: TGCAGCGTTGAAGAAATAAATACAGGGGGATCCTCCTACGAGCAGTACTTC.

Concerning this clonotype itself: Its ends do not fully match the called genes, so a read error is possible. The rearrangement links TRBV3-1 to TRBJ2-1; 10 bases fit TRBD2. Germline V gene data show CDR1 as LGHDT and CDR2 as YNNKEL (reference sequence). This CDR3 spans 16 amino acids. CDR3 sequence: CASSLTGTSAYNKQFF. As DNA, the CDR3 is TGTGCCAGCAGCCTTACCGGGACTAGCGCATACAATAAGCAGTTCTTC.

This clonotype was seen only a few times. This chain connects TRBV29-1 to TRBJ2-1; 8 nucleotides line up with TRBD1. The CDR3 sequence is 13 residues long. Germline-derived CDR1 and CDR2 are SQVTM and ANQGSEA. Trimming at V came to 3 bases and at J to 5 bases, leaving 3 bases not matched to a gene. CDR3 residues: CSVDGQGDNEQFF. The CDR3 coding sequence is TGCAGCGTTGACGGACAGGGTGACAATGAGCAGTTCTTC.

This chain joins TRBV7-2 and TRBJ2-4; 8 bases fit TRBD1. J was trimmed by 0 bases and V by 4 bases; bases with no gene match: 11. In germline, CDR1 is SGHTA, CDR2 FQGNSA. This CDR3 is 18 amino acids long. CDR3 DNA: TGTGCCAGCAGCTCTCTGCAACAGGGGGAGTCAGCCAAAAACATTCAGTACTTC. Protein product: CASSSLQQGESAKNIQYF.

The J gene is TRBJ2-5, the V gene TRBV5-1; D remains unclear. V was shortened by 2 bases and J by 5 bases, with 10 bases between the two germline ends. Germline V gives CDR1 SGHRS, CDR2 YFSETQ. This CDR3 has 13 amino acids. The CDR3 is CASSFSVGETQYF. In DNA, the CDR3 is TGCGCCAGCAGCTTTAGTGTTGGGGAGACCCAGTACTTC. Filled out from reference TRBV5-1 and TRBJ2-5, the complete variable domain reads KAGVTQTPRYLIKTRGQQVTLSCSPISGHRSVSWYQQTPGQGLQFLFEYFSETQRNKGNFPGRFSGRQFSNSRSEMNVSTLELGDSALYLCASSFSVGETQYFGPGTRLLVL.

The chain employs TRBV15 and TRBJ2-1, with 12 bases lining up with TRBD1. CDR1 and CDR2 from the germline V gene are LNHNV and YYDKDF (reference sequence). V shed 2 bases and J 8 bases; nucleotides not matched to a gene: 19. This CDR3 has 20 residues. CDR3 sequence (DNA): TGTGCCACCAGCAGATACGGGACAGGGGGCAAAGGGGGACCTAGGGATGAGCAGTTCTTC. As protein: CATSRYGTGGKGGPRDEQFF.

This rearrangement joins TRBV6-2 or TRBV6-3 to TRBJ2-4; 8 bases match TRBD1. CDR1 is MNHEY and CDR2 is SVGEGT in the germline V gene. After removal of 0 bases from V and 1 base from J, the junction contained 2 bases not matched to a gene. The CDR3 sequence is 16 residues long. The CDR3 spells CASSYSNRGAKNIQYF. Written as DNA, the CDR3 is TGTGCCAGCAGTTACTCAAACAGGGGGGCCAAAAACATTCAGTACTTC.

Only a few counts were recorded for this clonotype. The V call is TRBV7-9, the J call TRBJ2-3; D ambiguous. The V gene's germline CDR1 is SEHNR and CDR2 FQNEAQ (reference sequence). This CDR3 region has 14 residues. Trimming took 9 bases from V and 0 from J, leaving 13 bases between them. This chain's CDR3 is CASSPISSTDTQYF. The CDR3 DNA reads TGTGCCAGTAGCCCGATTTCTAGCACAGATACGCAGTATTTT.

The count of this clonotype is one. The chain combines TRBV4-2 with TRBJ2-1, with D possibly matching TRBD2 (6 bases). Trimming shortened V by 5 bases and J by 4 bases, and 21 bases separated the two germline ends. CDR3 length: 17 amino acids. Germline V lookup: CDR1 LGHNA, CDR2 YNFKEQ. CDR3 in DNA: TGTGCCAGCAGCAACGGTCGGAGGGTGCAGGATTACAATGAGCAGTTCTTC. Translation gives CASSNGRRVQDYNEQFF.

The rearrangement joins TRBV5-6 to TRBJ2-7, with no clear D. Germline values: CDR1 SGHDT, CDR2 YYEEEE. The V and J ends lost 0 bases and 0 bases respectively, with 10 bases between them. The CDR3 totals 15 residues. This CDR3 is CASSLGLDISYEQYF. CDR3 sequence (DNA): TGTGCCAGCAGCTTGGGTCTAGATATCTCCTACGAGCAGTACTTC.

This clonotype showed up just a few times. The chain is built from TRBV9 and TRBJ2-7; 9 bases align to TRBD2. V was clipped by 3 bases and J by 2 bases; unmatched bases: 3. The CDR3 is 14 residues long. CDR1 and CDR2 from the germline V gene are SGDLS and YYNGEE. CDR3 loop: CASSARTSAYEQYF. DNA of the CDR3: TGTGCCAGCAGCGCCCGGACTAGCGCCTACGAGCAGTACTTC.

This rearrangement joins TRBV6-4 to TRBJ2-7, with D perhaps assigned TRBD1 or TRBD2 (5 bases each). The CDR3 runs to 15 residues. Per the germline V gene, CDR1 is MRHNA and CDR2 is SNTAGT. Trimming took off 7 bases at V and 3 bases at J, with 19 bases between the two ends. The CDR3 nucleotides are TGTGCCAGCACCAGCCGGGGCCCGAATTTCTACGAGCAGTACTTC. Residues: CASTSRGPNFYEQYF.

This clonotype turned up a few times. The V gene is TRBV12-3 or TRBV12-4, the J gene TRBJ1-1; D uncertain. CDR3 length: 12 residues. V was clipped by 4 bases and J by 6 bases, with 9 bases between them. DNA for the CDR3: TGTGCCAGCAGTTATGGAAACCCTGAAGCTTTCTTT. Translated, it gives CASSYGNPEAFF.

This clonotype appeared a single time. V and J are TRBV6-1 and TRBJ1-5, with D unclear. V was clipped by 2 bases and J by 5 bases, with 13 bases between them. The germline CDR1 and CDR2 sequences are MNHNS and SASEGT. This CDR3 spans 15 amino acids. CDR3 nucleotides: TGTGCCAGCAGTGAATTCTCCAGTGGATATCAGCCCCAGCATTTT. Amino acid sequence: CASSEFSSGYQPQHF.